This entry features one T cell receptor (beta chain) sequence. The data derive from a study of patients and donors after allogeneic stem cell transplantation. TCRdb passed the RT-PCR reads through MiXCR, listing each CDR3 protein once. The sample includes about 960,000 distinct CDR3 sequences, more than 15% of them seen just once. The CDR3 contains 13 residues. The germline gives CDR1 MNHNS, CDR2 SASEGT. Trimming cost V 7 bases and J 1 base, with 10 bases left between them. The source is a human donor who was either an allogeneic HSCT recipient or a stem cell or donor lymphocyte infusion donor (not recorded which). It is not recorded whose cells these are; they may come from a transplant donor. This chain joins TRBV6-1 and TRBJ2-5, with no clear D. The source material was blood, either unsorted or a sorted T cell fraction (not recorded which). As DNA, the CDR3 is TGTGCCAGCACTGGCGCCGTCCAAGAGACCCAGTACTTC. Its protein product is CASTGAVQETQYF.